One sample yielded the 10 T cell receptor beta chains listed below, sequenced in a study of memory CD4+ T cells and cytomegalovirus serostatus. Single viable CD3+CD4+CD8-CD45RO+ cells were sorted as the memory CD4+ T cells. The method was immunoSEQ multiplex PCR; TCRdb's version includes in-frame clones alone and lacks a portion of them. This sample carries tens of thousands of clones, around 77% of them seen once, and the ten largest clones take 1.5% to 2%. Specimen: memory CD4+ T cells from blood. Receptors were obtained from an adult in good health and CMV-seronegative.

The J gene is TRBJ2-7, the V gene TRBV6-5, with D possibly called TRBD1 or TRBD2 (5 bases each). This CDR3 is 15 amino acids long. Trimming cost V 5 bases and J 6 bases, with 20 bases left between them. The germline V gene encodes CDR1 MNHEY and CDR2 SVGAGI. The CDR3 reads CASSRDSGGRVEQYF. Here the CDR3 DNA reads TGTGCCAGCAGTCGCGACTCTGGGGGTCGGGTCGAGCAGTACTTC.

For this clone: This sample includes further DNA sequences coding for the same CDR3. This chain joins TRBV29-1 and TRBJ1-2; D is undetermined. Trimming stripped 3 bases from V and 6 bases from J, with 5 bases between. Germline assignment: CDR1 SQVTM and CDR2 ANQGSEA. This CDR3 contains 10 residues. The CDR3 here is CSVDGDGYTF. CDR3 sequence (DNA): TGCAGCGTTGATGGGGATGGCTACACCTTC.

V and J are TRBV15 and TRBJ1-1, with D unclear. The CDR3 sequence is 16 residues long. Germline V lookup: CDR1 LNHNV, CDR2 YYDKDF (reference sequence). Trimming left V 9 bases short and J 1 base short, with 21 bases between. CDR3: CATNRGRVWENTEAFF. The CDR3 DNA reads TGTGCCACTAACCGAGGAAGGGTCTGGGAGAACACTGAAGCTTTCTTT.

This clone is judged medium-sized. The chain joins TRBV6-5 to TRBJ1-5; 8 bases are a match to TRBD1. This CDR3 is 14 amino acids long. After removal of 6 bases from V and 5 bases from J, the junction contained 6 bases not matched to a gene. Germline lookup yields CDR1 MNHEY and CDR2 SVGAGI. The CDR3 is CASRRQGIHQPQHF. The CDR3 DNA is TGTGCCAGCAGAAGACAGGGGATCCATCAGCCCCAGCATTTT.

This chain uses TRBV7-6 with TRBJ2-5; 15 bases map to TRBD2. Germline lookup yields CDR1 SGHVS and CDR2 FNYEAQ. CDR3 size: 17 residues. With 1 base clipped from V and 7 bases from J, the junction kept 7 bases outside the gene matches. The CDR3 sequence: CASSLDITGLAGGTQYF. Here the CDR3 DNA reads TGTGCCAGCAGCTTAGATATTACGGGACTAGCGGGGGGGACCCAGTACTTC.

This clone is a singleton in its sample. The V and J genes are TRBV15 and TRBJ1-2, with 10 bases lining up with TRBD1. The CDR3 covers 17 residues. Germline CDR1 reads LNHNV; CDR2 reads YYDKDF (reference sequence). With 0 bases clipped from V and 7 bases from J, the junction kept 11 bases outside the gene matches. CDR3 amino acids: CATSRDSPGQGFGGYTF. CDR3 nucleotides: TGTGCCACCAGCAGAGATTCCCCGGGACAGGGGTTTGGTGGCTACACCTTC.

The rearrangement joins TRBV10-3 to TRBJ2-2, with TRBD2 matching over 7 bases. V lost 8 bases to trimming and J lost 6 bases; unmatched junction nucleotides: 9. The V gene's germline CDR1 is ENHRY and CDR2 SYGVKD. The CDR3 has 14 amino acids. This CDR3 is CAILGLGEAGELFF. CDR3 bases: TGTGCCATCCTTGGACTAGGGGAGGCCGGGGAGCTGTTTTTT.

This clone was counted only a few times. This chain joins TRBV2 and TRBJ2-1; a weak D match, TRBD2 (6 bases). The CDR3 length is 11 residues. V was pared by 4 bases and J by 15 bases, with 13 bases between. The germline CDR1 and CDR2 sequences are SNHLY and FYNNEI. The CDR3 here is CASSGGVDGFF. The CDR3 DNA reads as TGTGCCAGCAGTGGGGGGGTCGATGGGTTCTTC.

The V gene is TRBV2, the J gene TRBJ2-1; 9 nucleotides align to TRBD1. Germline assignment: CDR1 SNHLY and CDR2 FYNNEI. The CDR3 totals 17 residues. The V and J ends lost 5 bases and 15 bases, in that order; junction bases with no gene match: 23. The CDR3 coding sequence is TGTGCCAGCAGTCTTATGCGGGGACAGGGAAGGAGGCCCCAAGGGTTCTTC. Translation gives CASSLMRGQGRRPQGFF.

The chain is built from TRBV6-5 and TRBJ2-1; D perhaps matches TRBD2 (5 bases). Per germline, CDR1 MNHEY and CDR2 SVGAGI. This CDR3 comprises 14 residues. The germline V and J ends were trimmed by 8 bases and 6 bases, with 17 bases remaining between them. This chain's CDR3 is CASQKTLVFNEQFF. The CDR3 DNA reads TGTGCCAGCCAAAAGACACTAGTTTTCAATGAGCAGTTCTTC.